This T cell receptor beta chain was sequenced for a study of T cell repertoires in cytomegalovirus infection. The wider study: TCR beta signatures that were public indicated CMV infection and matching HLA type. Study-wide points: CMV-specific TCR beta clonotypes restricted by HLA-C dominated the ex vivo response. Cumulative frequency of public TCR beta families picked out carriers of CMV plus the relevant HLA.

CDR1 is SGHTA, CDR2 FQGNSA, per germline. The CDR3 has 14 residues. Deletions cut 5 bases from V and 3 bases from J, with 11 bases between. This clonotype was found many times. The target antigen is unknown. In TCRdb, the reads were re-called with MiXCR into one record per CDR3 protein. The table lists 70,000 to 75,000 distinct CDR3 sequences, over 3.5% of them singletons. The receptor was isolated from a human donor in good health (CMV status not recorded). Some clones in this sample may be carry-over from other donors' samples. The sample comprised PBMCs. This chain links TRBV7-2 with TRBJ1-5; D ambiguous. The CDR3: CASSPRGINQPQHF. The DNA for the CDR3 is TGTGCCAGCAGCCCCCGCGGCATCAATCAGCCCCAGCATTTT.